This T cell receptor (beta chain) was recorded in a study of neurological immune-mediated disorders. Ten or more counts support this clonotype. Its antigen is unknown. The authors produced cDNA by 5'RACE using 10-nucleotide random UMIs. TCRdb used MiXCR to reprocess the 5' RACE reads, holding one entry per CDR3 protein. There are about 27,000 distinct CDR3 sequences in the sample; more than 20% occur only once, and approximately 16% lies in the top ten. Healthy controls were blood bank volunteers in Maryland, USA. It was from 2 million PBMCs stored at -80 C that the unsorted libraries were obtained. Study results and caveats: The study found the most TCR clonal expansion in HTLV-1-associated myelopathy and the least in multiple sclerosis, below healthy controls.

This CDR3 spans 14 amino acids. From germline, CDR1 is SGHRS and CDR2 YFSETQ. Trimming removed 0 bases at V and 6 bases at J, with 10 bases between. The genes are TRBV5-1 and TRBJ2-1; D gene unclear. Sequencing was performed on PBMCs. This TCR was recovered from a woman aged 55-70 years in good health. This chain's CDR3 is CASSLVLTANEQFF. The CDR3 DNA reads TGCGCCAGCAGCTTGGTTTTGACGGCCAATGAGCAGTTCTTC.